These T cell receptor beta chains were read from a single sample in a study of vaccination and CD4 T cells after COVID-19. Their target antigens are unknown. TCRdb processed the PCR reads anew with MiXCR; each CDR3 protein has one entry. This table holds 20,000 to 30,000 distinct CDR3 sequences, around two thirds found once. Sequencing used CD4+ T cells from blood, cultured in vitro, obtained after SARS-CoV-2 vaccination. The receptor source for this set is a human donor who received a COVID-19 vaccine. The CDR3 runs from the conserved cysteine through the conserved F or W. The order of the fields is D gene, V gene, clone size, J gene, CDR3 DNA, CDR3 protein. A D gene is named only where the DNA matches it firmly. Clone sizes are given selectively: once, few, many, or a class where the clone is expanded.

d_call: NA; v_call: TRBV12-3/TRBV12-4; clone_size: NA; j_call: TRBJ2-7; cdr3_nt: TGTGCCAGCAGTGCAGTCGACCGACCCTACGAGCAGTACTTC; cdr3_aa: CASSAVDRPYEQYF
d_call: TRBD1; v_call: TRBV2; clone_size: few; j_call: TRBJ1-5; cdr3_nt: TGTGCCAGCAGTTCGGGACAGGGGGGGAATCAGCCCCAGCATTTT; cdr3_aa: CASSSGQGGNQPQHF
d_call: NA; v_call: TRBV19; clone_size: once; j_call: TRBJ1-3; cdr3_nt: TGTGCCAGTAGTATAGCCAGATCCGGAAACACCATATATTTT; cdr3_aa: CASSIARSGNTIYF
d_call: NA; v_call: TRBV7-2; clone_size: NA; j_call: TRBJ2-5; cdr3_nt: TGTGCCAGCAGCTTAGTCGACAGAGAGACCCAGTACTTC; cdr3_aa: CASSLVDRETQYF
d_call: NA; v_call: TRBV6-5; clone_size: NA; j_call: TRBJ2-5; cdr3_nt: TGTGCCAGCAGTTACAGGGGGGGGAGACAAGAGACCCAGTACTTC; cdr3_aa: CASSYRGGRQETQYF
d_call: TRBD1; v_call: TRBV7-2; clone_size: NA; j_call: TRBJ1-5; cdr3_nt: TGTGCCAGCAGCTTAGCCCCGGACAGGGGCCCGCCCCAGCATTTT; cdr3_aa: CASSLAPDRGPPQHF
d_call: NA; v_call: TRBV15; clone_size: NA; j_call: TRBJ2-1; cdr3_nt: TGTGCCACCAGCAGAGAGCTCCACAATGAGCAGTTCTTC; cdr3_aa: CATSRELHNEQFF
d_call: NA; v_call: TRBV10-2; clone_size: NA; j_call: TRBJ1-3; cdr3_nt: TGCGCCAGCAGTGAGTCCAGGGTGTTTGGAAACACCATATATTTT; cdr3_aa: CASSESRVFGNTIYF
d_call: TRBD1; v_call: TRBV24-1; clone_size: once; j_call: TRBJ1-2; cdr3_nt: TGTGCCACCAGTGACCCGGACAGGGATAACCATGGCTGCACCTTC; cdr3_aa: CATSDPDRDNHGCTF
d_call: TRBD1; v_call: TRBV20-1; clone_size: NA; j_call: TRBJ1-4; cdr3_nt: TGCAGTGCTAGAGATCGGGGACAGCCTAATGAAAAACTGTTTTTT; cdr3_aa: CSARDRGQPNEKLFF
d_call: TRBD2; v_call: TRBV20-1; clone_size: few; j_call: TRBJ2-3; cdr3_nt: TGCAGTGCTACAGCTTGGAGGACTAGCGGGGGTTCCAGCACAGATACGCAGTATTTT; cdr3_aa: CSATAWRTSGGSSTDTQYF
d_call: NA; v_call: TRBV6-5; clone_size: NA; j_call: TRBJ1-3; cdr3_nt: TGTGCCAGCAGTTATCGGGGCAGCTCTGGAAACACCATATATTTT; cdr3_aa: CASSYRGSSGNTIYF
d_call: NA; v_call: TRBV7-9; clone_size: NA; j_call: TRBJ2-5; cdr3_nt: TGTGCCAGAAGCTTGGAAGGGGCAGAGACCCAGTACTTC; cdr3_aa: CARSLEGAETQYF
d_call: NA; v_call: TRBV10-3; clone_size: NA; j_call: TRBJ2-3; cdr3_nt: TGTGCCAGCAGCCGCGTTGGAGATACGCAGTATTTT; cdr3_aa: CASSRVGDTQYF
d_call: NA; v_call: TRBV6-2/TRBV6-3; clone_size: NA; j_call: TRBJ1-2; cdr3_nt: TGTGCCAGCGACCCAGGGGATAGTGGCTACACCTTC; cdr3_aa: CASDPGDSGYTF
d_call: TRBD1; v_call: TRBV7-8; clone_size: NA; j_call: TRBJ1-2; cdr3_nt: TGTGCCAGCAGCCTCCTGGGACAGCAAATCTATGGCTACACCTTC; cdr3_aa: CASSLLGQQIYGYTF
d_call: TRBD1; v_call: TRBV20-1; clone_size: NA; j_call: TRBJ1-2; cdr3_nt: TGCAGTGCTAGTAAGGGACAGGGGGAGAGCTACACCTTC; cdr3_aa: CSASKGQGESYTF
d_call: TRBD1; v_call: TRBV25-1; clone_size: NA; j_call: TRBJ2-5; cdr3_nt: TGTGCCAGCAGTCTCTCCAGGGGGCGACCCGGGGTGGAGACCCAGTACTTC; cdr3_aa: CASSLSRGRPGVETQYF
d_call: NA; v_call: TRBV19; clone_size: NA; j_call: TRBJ1-5; cdr3_nt: TGTGCCAGTAGTAAAGACAGATGGGGGCAGCCCCAGCATTTT; cdr3_aa: CASSKDRWGQPQHF
d_call: NA; v_call: TRBV20-1; clone_size: NA; j_call: TRBJ1-2; cdr3_nt: TGCAGTGCCCCCATTGCGGGAGGGGTAGGCTATGGCTACACCTTC; cdr3_aa: CSAPIAGGVGYGYTF
d_call: NA; v_call: TRBV19; clone_size: NA; j_call: TRBJ1-3; cdr3_nt: TGTGCCAGTAGTATGTCTGGGGCGGATGGAAACACCATATATTTT; cdr3_aa: CASSMSGADGNTIYF
d_call: NA; v_call: TRBV12-3/TRBV12-4; clone_size: NA; j_call: TRBJ1-2; cdr3_nt: TGTGCCAGCAGTTTAGCCGGGGACCTCAATGGCTACACCTTC; cdr3_aa: CASSLAGDLNGYTF
d_call: NA; v_call: TRBV7-6; clone_size: few; j_call: TRBJ1-5; cdr3_nt: TGTGCCAGCAGCTTAGTGGTAGGAAACAATCAGCCCCAGCATTTT; cdr3_aa: CASSLVVGNNQPQHF
d_call: NA; v_call: TRBV7-9; clone_size: NA; j_call: TRBJ2-7; cdr3_nt: TGTGCCAGCACACAGGGTGGGGGGTCCTACGAGCAGTACTTC; cdr3_aa: CASTQGGGSYEQYF
d_call: NA; v_call: TRBV12-3/TRBV12-4; clone_size: NA; j_call: TRBJ2-5; cdr3_nt: TGTGCCAGCAGTTTAGAGGGGGGGCGGGAGACCCAGTACTTC; cdr3_aa: CASSLEGGRETQYF
d_call: TRBD2; v_call: TRBV2; clone_size: NA; j_call: TRBJ2-3; cdr3_nt: TGTGCCAGCAGTGACGCGCGGCGGGGGAGGTCAGATACGCAGTATTTT; cdr3_aa: CASSDARRGRSDTQYF
d_call: TRBD2; v_call: TRBV5-1; clone_size: NA; j_call: TRBJ2-2; cdr3_nt: TGCGCCAGCAGCTGGCTAGCGGGGGTGAACACCGGGGAGCTGTTTTTT; cdr3_aa: CASSWLAGVNTGELFF
d_call: NA; v_call: TRBV6-5; clone_size: NA; j_call: TRBJ1-1; cdr3_nt: TGTGCCAGCAGTTATTCAGGGACCACTGAAGCTTTCTTT; cdr3_aa: CASSYSGTTEAFF
d_call: TRBD2; v_call: TRBV20-1; clone_size: once; j_call: TRBJ2-5; cdr3_nt: TGCAGTGCTAGAGTCGTCACTAGCGAAGAAGAGACCCAGTACTTC; cdr3_aa: CSARVVTSEEETQYF
d_call: TRBD1; v_call: TRBV19; clone_size: NA; j_call: TRBJ1-2; cdr3_nt: TGTGCCAGTAGTGATGACCCAGGGGGATATGGCTACACCTTC; cdr3_aa: CASSDDPGGYGYTF
d_call: NA; v_call: TRBV18; clone_size: NA; j_call: TRBJ2-5; cdr3_nt: TGTGCCAGCTCACCACGGGCGGAGACCCAGTACTTC; cdr3_aa: CASSPRAETQYF
d_call: TRBD1; v_call: TRBV19; clone_size: once; j_call: TRBJ1-2; cdr3_nt: TGTGCCAGTAGTCGGGGACAGGGGCCCAACTATGGCTACACCTTC; cdr3_aa: CASSRGQGPNYGYTF
d_call: NA; v_call: TRBV23-1; clone_size: few; j_call: TRBJ1-1; cdr3_nt: TGCGCCAGCAGTCAATTCAGGGGCCTAAACACTGAAGCTTTCTTT; cdr3_aa: CASSQFRGLNTEAFF
d_call: NA; v_call: TRBV19; clone_size: once; j_call: TRBJ1-1; cdr3_nt: TGTGCCAGTAGTCCCTCAACGAACACTGAAGCTTTCTTT; cdr3_aa: CASSPSTNTEAFF
d_call: NA; v_call: TRBV24-1; clone_size: NA; j_call: TRBJ1-5; cdr3_nt: TGTGCCACCGGGAGGGGGGGCAATCAGCCCCAGCATTTT; cdr3_aa: CATGRGGNQPQHF
d_call: NA; v_call: TRBV21-1; clone_size: NA; j_call: TRBJ2-7; cdr3_nt: TGTGCCAGCCTCGCCAGGGACAGATCATACGAGCAGTACTTC; cdr3_aa: CASLARDRSYEQYF
d_call: NA; v_call: TRBV30; clone_size: NA; j_call: TRBJ1-2; cdr3_nt: TGTGCCTGGAGTGTACGCTATGGCTACACCTTC; cdr3_aa: CAWSVRYGYTF
d_call: NA; v_call: TRBV11-3; clone_size: NA; j_call: TRBJ1-1; cdr3_nt: TGTGCCAGCAGCTTTGACAGAGTGAACACTGAAGCTTTCTTT; cdr3_aa: CASSFDRVNTEAFF
d_call: NA; v_call: TRBV19; clone_size: NA; j_call: TRBJ1-5; cdr3_nt: TGTGCCAGTAACTATAGGTCGGCCAGGGTGTTGGGTCAGCCCCAGCATTTT; cdr3_aa: CASNYRSARVLGQPQHF
d_call: NA; v_call: TRBV5-4; clone_size: NA; j_call: TRBJ1-1; cdr3_nt: TGTGCCAGCAGCCGGACCGGGGAAAGCACTGAAGCTTTCTTT; cdr3_aa: CASSRTGESTEAFF
d_call: NA; v_call: TRBV5-4; clone_size: few; j_call: TRBJ2-7; cdr3_nt: TGTGCCAGCAGCTTGGGGGGCGGGAACTCCTACGAGCAGTACTTC; cdr3_aa: CASSLGGGNSYEQYF
d_call: NA; v_call: TRBV21-1; clone_size: NA; j_call: TRBJ1-2; cdr3_nt: TGTGCCAGCAGCAAATTCCAGGGCCCCAACGGCTACACCTTC; cdr3_aa: CASSKFQGPNGYTF
d_call: NA; v_call: TRBV6-1; clone_size: NA; j_call: TRBJ2-1; cdr3_nt: TGTGCCAGCAAACAAGGGGACACTTATTACAATGAGCAGTTCTTC; cdr3_aa: CASKQGDTYYNEQFF
d_call: NA; v_call: TRBV7-2; clone_size: NA; j_call: TRBJ2-7; cdr3_nt: TGTGCCAGCAGCTTAGGAACCAGGGTGATTCAGTACTTC; cdr3_aa: CASSLGTRVIQYF
d_call: TRBD1; v_call: TRBV19; clone_size: NA; j_call: TRBJ1-6; cdr3_nt: TGTGGGACAGGGACAGCTTATAATTCACCCCTCCACTTT; cdr3_aa: CGTGTAYNSPLHF
d_call: NA; v_call: TRBV15; clone_size: few; j_call: TRBJ1-1; cdr3_nt: TGTGCCACCAGCAGAGTCGGTGTCCAAAACACTGAAGCTTTCTTT; cdr3_aa: CATSRVGVQNTEAFF
d_call: NA; v_call: TRBV19; clone_size: NA; j_call: TRBJ1-5; cdr3_nt: TGTGCCAGTAGTATCCAACAGTATAGCAATCAGCCCCAGCATTTT; cdr3_aa: CASSIQQYSNQPQHF
d_call: NA; v_call: TRBV7-2; clone_size: NA; j_call: TRBJ2-2; cdr3_nt: TGTGCCAGCAGCTTAGGACAGACGAGGAGCACCGGGGAGCTGTTTTTT; cdr3_aa: CASSLGQTRSTGELFF
d_call: NA; v_call: TRBV20-1; clone_size: NA; j_call: TRBJ1-2; cdr3_nt: TGCAGTGCTGAACAAAAGCCCTATGGCTACACCTTC; cdr3_aa: CSAEQKPYGYTF
d_call: TRBD1; v_call: TRBV5-1; clone_size: NA; j_call: TRBJ2-7; cdr3_nt: TGCGCCAGCAGCTTGGGACAGGGTAGCTCCTACGAGCAGTACTTC; cdr3_aa: CASSLGQGSSYEQYF
d_call: NA; v_call: TRBV28; clone_size: NA; j_call: TRBJ1-2; cdr3_nt: TGTGCCAGCAGCTCGGGCGGGGGGGGCTACACCTTC; cdr3_aa: CASSSGGGGYTF
d_call: NA; v_call: TRBV7-8; clone_size: NA; j_call: TRBJ1-2; cdr3_nt: TGTGCCAGCAGCTCCCGGGACAAACTATTTTATGGCTACACCTTC; cdr3_aa: CASSSRDKLFYGYTF
d_call: TRBD2; v_call: TRBV7-2; clone_size: NA; j_call: TRBJ2-3; cdr3_nt: TGTGCCAGCAGCCAGATTAGCGGGGGGGCCACAGATACGCAGTATTTT; cdr3_aa: CASSQISGGATDTQYF
d_call: NA; v_call: TRBV2; clone_size: NA; j_call: TRBJ1-6; cdr3_nt: TGTGCCAGCAGGGGGAATAATTCACCCCTCCACTTT; cdr3_aa: CASRGNNSPLHF